Shown below are 15 T cell receptor beta chains from a single sample sequenced in a study of T cells in Graves' hyperthyroidism and ophthalmopathy. TCR beta CDR3 regions were amplified from RNA transcripts. In the first-round RT-PCR of the TCR CDR3, the HTBI primer set was used. MiXCR, run by TCRdb on the multiplex PCR reads, gives a single entry per CDR3 protein. Of hundreds of thousands of distinct CDR3 sequences detected, around 15% appear once; the ten largest clones hold more than 15%. The material sequenced was blood. The receptors come from a woman aged 18 to 35 with Graves' hyperthyroidism.

V is TRBV14 and J is TRBJ2-5, with D uncertain. This CDR3 contains 15 residues. Germline V CDR1 and CDR2: SGHDN, FVKESK. The V and J ends lost 1 base and 3 bases respectively, with 12 bases between them. The CDR3 DNA reads as TGTGCCAGCAGCCAAGGACGTTTCAACAAAGAGACCCAGTACTTC. It is translated as CASSQGRFNKETQYF.

This clonotype was counted many times. The rearrangement uses TRBV27 and TRBJ2-7, with TRBD2 matching over 9 bases. Germline V gene sequence: CDR1 MNHEY, CDR2 SMNVEV (reference sequence). V gave up 6 bases and J gave up 6 bases; unmatched junction bases: 9. The CDR3 loop spans 14 amino acids. The CDR3 coding sequence is TGTGCCAGCAGGCAAATTAGCGGGGGAGCCGAGCAGTACTTC. It translates to CASRQISGGAEQYF.

This chain joins TRBV15 and TRBJ2-3, with 7 positions matching TRBD2. The V and J ends lost 0 bases and 1 base, in that order; junction bases with no gene match: 4. Germline CDR1 reads LNHNV; CDR2 reads YYDKDF (reference sequence). The CDR3 is made up of 16 amino acids. The CDR3 region is CATSRDGGGGTDTQYF. The CDR3 nucleotides read TGTGCCACCAGCAGAGATGGGGGGGGGGGCACAGATACGCAGTATTTT.

This clonotype was counted at least ten times. The gene calls are TRBV2 and TRBJ2-3, with 8 bases fitting TRBD2. The junction had 8 bases not matched to a gene; V was cut back by 2 bases and J by 7 bases. The CDR3 has 15 amino acids. From germline, CDR1 is SNHLY and CDR2 FYNNEI. The CDR3: CASSETGGGPYTQYF. CDR3 nucleotide sequence: TGTGCCAGCAGTGAAACGGGCGGGGGGCCATATACGCAGTATTTT.

This clonotype has a count of ten or more. The rearrangement links TRBV20-1 to TRBJ1-4, with D hard to call. The germline CDR1 and CDR2 sequences are DFQATT and SNEGSKA (reference sequence). This CDR3 region has 13 residues. V lost 7 bases and J 0 bases, leaving 9 bases between the germline ends. The CDR3 nucleotides are TGCAGTGTCGGAGGGACAACTAATGAAAAACTGTTTTTT. It yields the protein CSVGGTTNEKLFF.

This clonotype was detected many times. The rearrangement joins TRBV6-2 or TRBV6-3 to TRBJ2-7; 8 positions match TRBD1. V lost 2 bases to trimming and J lost 0 bases; unmatched junction nucleotides: 3. The CDR3 consists of 15 residues. Per the germline V gene, CDR1 is MNHEY and CDR2 is SVGEGT. The CDR3 nucleotides read TGTGCCAGCAGTTACAGGACAGGGTCCTCCTACGAGCAGTACTTC. This sequence encodes CASSYRTGSSYEQYF.

The chain combines TRBV19 with TRBJ1-5; TRBD1 agrees at 8 bases. CDR3 length: 15 residues. The V gene's germline CDR1 is LNHDA and CDR2 SQIVND (reference sequence). Losses at the gene ends were 2 bases for V and 9 bases for J; bases not matched to a gene: 9. The DNA of the CDR3 is TGTGCCAGTAGTATATTAGGGACAGGTCTCCCGCCCCAGCATTTT. Translation: CASSILGTGLPPQHF.

This clonotype was seen more than once but under ten times. An end of the junction does not agree with germline; a read error may underlie this. The chain is built from TRBV28 and TRBJ2-5; the match to TRBD1 covers 7 bases. CDR3 length equals 13 residues. CDR1 is MDHEN and CDR2 is SYDVKM in the germline V gene. The CDR3 nucleotides read TGTGCCAGCAGTTTGACAGGGCAAGAGACCCGGTACTTC. It yields the protein CASSLTGQETRYF.

This clonotype has at least ten counts. The CDR3 nucleotides are TGTGCCACCAGTGAGATACAGGGCTGGGGCCCAGAGACCCAGTACTTC. Its protein product is CATSEIQGWGPETQYF. The V and J genes are TRBV24-1 and TRBJ2-5; D is perhaps TRBD1 (6 bases). Germline CDR1 reads KGHDR; CDR2 reads SFDVKD. V lost 4 bases, J lost 4 bases, and 18 bases lay in between. This CDR3 contains 16 residues.

There are many counts of this clonotype. V usage is TRBV15 and J usage is TRBJ1-1; D unresolved. The CDR3 is 15 residues long. CDR1 and CDR2 (germline): LNHNV, YYDKDF (reference sequence). Deletions cut 0 bases from V and 1 base from J, with 9 bases between. The CDR3 reads CATSRDWAANTEAFF. CDR3 DNA: TGTGCCACCAGCAGAGATTGGGCAGCGAACACTGAAGCTTTCTTT.

The gene calls are TRBV27 and TRBJ1-5; 8 bases are a match to TRBD1. Germline V gene sequence: CDR1 MNHEY, CDR2 SMNVEV (reference sequence). The length of the CDR3 is 16 residues. J lost 5 bases, V lost 5 bases, and 11 bases had no gene match. The CDR3 bases are TGTGCCAGCAGTCCCACCTCCGGGACAGGTTATCAGCCCCAGCATTTT. Translated, it gives CASSPTSGTGYQPQHF.

This clonotype was seen many times. The chain joins TRBV6-1 to TRBJ2-2, with unresolved D. Trimming took 1 base from V and 5 from J, leaving 8 bases between them. The CDR3 totals 14 residues. Germline V gene lookup returns CDR1 MNHNS and CDR2 SASEGT. This CDR3 reads CASSEGPETGELFF. CDR3 DNA: TGTGCCAGCAGTGAAGGGCCCGAGACCGGGGAGCTGTTTTTT.

This clonotype appeared many times. This chain connects TRBV6-2 or TRBV6-3 to TRBJ1-5; a possible D gene is TRBD1 (5 bases). Trimming left V 1 base short and J 6 bases short, with 13 bases between. Germline CDR1 is MNHEY and CDR2 is SVGEGT. The CDR3 length is 15 residues. The CDR3: CASSYYGGEGQPQHF. The CDR3, as DNA: TGTGCCAGCAGTTACTACGGGGGAGAGGGTCAGCCCCAGCATTTT.

Many counts were recorded for this clonotype. This chain connects TRBV6-1 to TRBJ2-1, with 10 bases matching TRBD2. The germline V gene encodes CDR1 MNHNS and CDR2 SASEGT. The J segment lost 2 bases and the V segment lost 5 bases, leaving 9 bases of the junction unmatched. CDR3 length equals 17 residues. The CDR3 coding sequence is TGTGCCAGCAGTTACCTGGTAGCGGGGGGAACCTACAATGAGCAGTTCTTC. Translating it yields CASSYLVAGGTYNEQFF.

This rearrangement joins TRBV7-8 to TRBJ2-5; 8 nucleotides agree with TRBD1. The CDR3 is 16 residues long. In germline, CDR1 is SGHVS, CDR2 FQNEAQ. Losses at the gene ends were 1 base for V and 5 bases for J; bases not matched to a gene: 9. CDR3 sequence reads: CASSLVGTGPIETQYF. In DNA, the CDR3 is TGTGCCAGCAGCTTAGTCGGGACAGGCCCAATCGAGACCCAGTACTTC.